The clone carrying this T cell receptor (beta chain) was recorded at least ten times. Its specificity is not known. Its ends do not fully match the called genes, so a read error is possible. The sample is drawn from a study of Graves' ophthalmopathy and Graves' hyperthyroidism. Whole-study findings and limits: Detection in blood was also observed for most expanded thyroid clonotypes above 0.001 frequency.

Investigators amplified TCR beta CDR3 regions from RNA transcripts. After a first-round RT-PCR with HTBI primers, a second-round multiplex PCR was run. TCRdb re-called the multiplex PCR reads through MiXCR, storing one row per CDR3 protein. The table records over a million distinct CDR3 sequences, about 38% of them present only once. Each hyperthyroidism patient was newly diagnosed, with under 2 months' duration, and aged 18 to 65. Excluded: other autoimmune disease, uncontrolled infection, pregnancy or lactation. The TCR sequence derives from an adult man with Graves' hyperthyroidism. The sample taken for sequencing was peripheral blood or thyroid tissue (not recorded which).

DNA of the CDR3: TGTGCCAGCAAAGACGTGGGTAGGTCCTTCTTC. It yields the protein CASKDVGRSFF. The chain recombines TRBV12-3 or TRBV12-4 with TRBJ1-2; D is undetermined. This CDR3 has 11 residues.